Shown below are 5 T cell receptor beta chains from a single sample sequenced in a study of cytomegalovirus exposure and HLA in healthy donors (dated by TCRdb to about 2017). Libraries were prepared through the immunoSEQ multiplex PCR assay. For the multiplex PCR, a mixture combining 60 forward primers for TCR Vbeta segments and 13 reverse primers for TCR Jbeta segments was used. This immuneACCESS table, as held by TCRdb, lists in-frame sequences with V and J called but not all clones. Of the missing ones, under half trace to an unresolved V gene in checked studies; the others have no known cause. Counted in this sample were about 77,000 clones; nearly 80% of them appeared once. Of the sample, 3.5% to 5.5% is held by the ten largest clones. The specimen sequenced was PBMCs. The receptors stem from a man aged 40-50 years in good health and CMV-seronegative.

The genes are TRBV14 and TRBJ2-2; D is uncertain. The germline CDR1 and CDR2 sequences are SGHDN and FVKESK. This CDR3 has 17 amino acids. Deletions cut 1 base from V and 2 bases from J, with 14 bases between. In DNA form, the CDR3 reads TGTGCCAGCAGCCAAGGAGGATTTCCTTTTAACACCGGGGAGCTGTTTTTT. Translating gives CASSQGGFPFNTGELFF.

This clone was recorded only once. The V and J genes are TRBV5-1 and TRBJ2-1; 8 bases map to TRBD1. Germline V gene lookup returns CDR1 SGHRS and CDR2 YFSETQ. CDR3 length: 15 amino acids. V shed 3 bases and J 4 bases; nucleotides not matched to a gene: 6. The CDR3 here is CASSSGQGTYNEQFF. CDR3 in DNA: TGCGCCAGCAGCTCCGGACAGGGTACATACAATGAGCAGTTCTTC. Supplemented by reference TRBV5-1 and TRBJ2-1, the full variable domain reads KAGVTQTPRYLIKTRGQQVTLSCSPISGHRSVSWYQQTPGQGLQFLFEYFSETQRNKGNFPGRFSGRQFSNSRSEMNVSTLELGDSALYLCASSSGQGTYNEQFFGPGTRLTVL.

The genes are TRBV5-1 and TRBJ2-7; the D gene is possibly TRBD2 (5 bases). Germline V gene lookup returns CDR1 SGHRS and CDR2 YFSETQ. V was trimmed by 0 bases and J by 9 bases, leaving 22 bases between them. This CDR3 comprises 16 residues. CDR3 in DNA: TGCGCCAGCAGCTTGGAAACCCCTAGCTCCGGGGTCAGGCAGTACTTC. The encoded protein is CASSLETPSSGVRQYF.

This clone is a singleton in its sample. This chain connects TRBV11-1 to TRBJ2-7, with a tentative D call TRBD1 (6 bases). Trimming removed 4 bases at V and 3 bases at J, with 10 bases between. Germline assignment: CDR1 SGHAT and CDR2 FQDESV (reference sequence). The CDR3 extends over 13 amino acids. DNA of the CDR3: TGTGCCAGCAGCTACGGACAGCGCTACGAGCAGTACTTC. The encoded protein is CASSYGQRYEQYF. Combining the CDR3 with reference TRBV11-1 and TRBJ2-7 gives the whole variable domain EAEVAQSPRYKITEKSQAVAFWCDPISGHATLYWYRQILGQGPELLVQFQDESVVDDSQLPKDRFSAERLKGVDSTLKIQPAELGDSAMYLCASSYGQRYEQYFGPGTRLTVT.

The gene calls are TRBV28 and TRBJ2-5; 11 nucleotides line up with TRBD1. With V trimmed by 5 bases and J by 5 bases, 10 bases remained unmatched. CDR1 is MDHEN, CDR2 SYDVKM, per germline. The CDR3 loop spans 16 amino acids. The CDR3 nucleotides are TGTGCCAGCAGTCTAAGGACAGGGGGCGCTCGGGAGACCCAGTACTTC. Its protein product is CASSLRTGGARETQYF.